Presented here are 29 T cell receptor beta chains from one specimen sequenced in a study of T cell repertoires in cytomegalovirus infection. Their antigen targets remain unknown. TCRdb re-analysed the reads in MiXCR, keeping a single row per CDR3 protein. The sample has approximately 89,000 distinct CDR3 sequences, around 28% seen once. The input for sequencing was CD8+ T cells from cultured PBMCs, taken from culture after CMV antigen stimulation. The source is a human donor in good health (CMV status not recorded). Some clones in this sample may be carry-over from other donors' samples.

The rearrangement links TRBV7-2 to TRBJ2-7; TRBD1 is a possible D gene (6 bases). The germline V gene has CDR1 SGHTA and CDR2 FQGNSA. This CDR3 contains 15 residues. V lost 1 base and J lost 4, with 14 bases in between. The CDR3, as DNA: TGTGCCAGCAGCTTAGAGCCCGACAGGCGATACGAGCAGTACTTC. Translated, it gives CASSLEPDRRYEQYF.

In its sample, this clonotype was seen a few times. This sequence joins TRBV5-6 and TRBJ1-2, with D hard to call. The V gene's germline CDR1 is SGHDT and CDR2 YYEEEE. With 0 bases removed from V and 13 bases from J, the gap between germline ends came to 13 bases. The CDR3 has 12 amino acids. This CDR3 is CASSLVGSSGTF. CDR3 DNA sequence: TGTGCCAGCAGCTTGGTTGGGTCCTCGGGCACCTTC.

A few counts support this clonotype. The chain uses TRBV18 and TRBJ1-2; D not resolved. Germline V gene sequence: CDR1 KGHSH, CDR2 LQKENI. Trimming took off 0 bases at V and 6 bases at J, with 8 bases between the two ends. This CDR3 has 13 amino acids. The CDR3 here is CASSPPNWNGYTF. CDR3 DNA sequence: TGTGCCAGCTCACCACCGAACTGGAATGGCTACACCTTC.

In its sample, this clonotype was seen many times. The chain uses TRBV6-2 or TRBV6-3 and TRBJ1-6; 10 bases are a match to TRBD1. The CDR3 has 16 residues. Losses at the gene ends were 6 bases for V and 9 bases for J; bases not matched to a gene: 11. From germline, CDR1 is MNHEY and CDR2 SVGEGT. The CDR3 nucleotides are TGTGCCAGCAGAGAGCTCGGGACAGGGGAACGTTCACCCCTCCACTTT. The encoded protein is CASRELGTGERSPLHF.

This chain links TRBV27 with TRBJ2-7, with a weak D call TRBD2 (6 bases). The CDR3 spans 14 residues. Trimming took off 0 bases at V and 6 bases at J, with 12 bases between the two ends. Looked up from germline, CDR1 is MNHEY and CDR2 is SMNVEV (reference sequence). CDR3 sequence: CASSLSPAGSEQYF. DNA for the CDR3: TGTGCCAGCAGTTTATCCCCAGCGGGCAGCGAGCAGTACTTC.

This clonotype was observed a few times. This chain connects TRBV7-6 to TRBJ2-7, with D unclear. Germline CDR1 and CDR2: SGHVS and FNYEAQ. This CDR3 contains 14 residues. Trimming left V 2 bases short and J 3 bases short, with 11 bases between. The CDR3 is CASSLNGKYYEQYF. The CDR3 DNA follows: TGTGCCAGCAGCTTAAATGGGAAGTACTACGAGCAGTACTTC. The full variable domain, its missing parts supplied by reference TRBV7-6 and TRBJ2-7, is GAGVSQSPRYKVTKRGQDVALRCDPISGHVSLYWYRQALGQGPEFLTYFNYEAQQDKSGLPNDRFSAERPEGSISTLTIQRTEQRDSAMYRCASSLNGKYYEQYFGPGTRLTVT.

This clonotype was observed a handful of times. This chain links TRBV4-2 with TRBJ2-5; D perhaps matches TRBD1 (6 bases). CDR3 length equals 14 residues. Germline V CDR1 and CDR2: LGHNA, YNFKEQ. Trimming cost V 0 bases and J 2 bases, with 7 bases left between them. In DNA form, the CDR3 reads TGTGCCAGCAGCCAAGAGGACAGTCAAGAGACCCAGTACTTC. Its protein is CASSQEDSQETQYF.

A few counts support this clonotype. CDR3 in amino acids: CASSGQGARTRSYEQYF. The CDR3 region has the DNA TGTGCCAGCTCCGGACAGGGGGCCCGTACTCGCTCCTACGAGCAGTACTTC. The J gene is TRBJ2-7, the V gene TRBV2; TRBD1 aligns across 11 bases. The CDR3 runs 17 residues. Germline CDR1 SNHLY, CDR2 FYNNEI. The V segment lost 8 bases and the J segment 0 bases; nucleotides outside the gene matches: 12.

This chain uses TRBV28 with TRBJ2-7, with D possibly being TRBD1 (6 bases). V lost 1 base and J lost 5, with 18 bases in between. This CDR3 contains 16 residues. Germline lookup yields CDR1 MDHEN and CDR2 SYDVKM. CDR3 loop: CASSLLGTGTINEQYF. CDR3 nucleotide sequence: TGTGCCAGCAGTTTATTGGGAACCGGGACAATCAACGAGCAGTACTTC.

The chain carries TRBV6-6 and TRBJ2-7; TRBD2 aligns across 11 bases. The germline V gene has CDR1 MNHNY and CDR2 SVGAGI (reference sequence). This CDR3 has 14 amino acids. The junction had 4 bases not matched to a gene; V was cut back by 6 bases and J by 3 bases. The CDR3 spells CASRKGLADYEQYF. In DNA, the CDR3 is TGTGCCAGCAGGAAGGGACTAGCGGACTACGAGCAGTACTTC.

In DNA form, the CDR3 reads TGTGCCAGCAGCGAAACGAGCGGGGGATCGTGGACAGATACGCAGTATTTT. Amino acids: CASSETSGGSWTDTQYF. The rearrangement links TRBV11-2 to TRBJ2-3, with 8 bases identical to TRBD2. J was trimmed by 3 bases and V by 5 bases; bases with no gene match: 13. The germline V gene encodes CDR1 SGHAT and CDR2 FQNNGV. The CDR3 extends over 17 amino acids.

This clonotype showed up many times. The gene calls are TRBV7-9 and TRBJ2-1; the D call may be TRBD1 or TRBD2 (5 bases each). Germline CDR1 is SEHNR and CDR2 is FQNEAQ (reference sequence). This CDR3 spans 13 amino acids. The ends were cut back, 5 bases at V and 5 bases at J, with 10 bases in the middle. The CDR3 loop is CASSIGTNNEQFF. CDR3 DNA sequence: TGTGCCAGCAGCATCGGGACCAACAATGAGCAGTTCTTC.

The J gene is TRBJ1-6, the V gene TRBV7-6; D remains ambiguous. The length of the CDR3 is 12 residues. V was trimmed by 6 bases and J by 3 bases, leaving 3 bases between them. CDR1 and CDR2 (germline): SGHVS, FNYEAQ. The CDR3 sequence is CASRHYNSPLHF. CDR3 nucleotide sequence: TGTGCCAGCAGACACTATAATTCACCCCTCCACTTT.

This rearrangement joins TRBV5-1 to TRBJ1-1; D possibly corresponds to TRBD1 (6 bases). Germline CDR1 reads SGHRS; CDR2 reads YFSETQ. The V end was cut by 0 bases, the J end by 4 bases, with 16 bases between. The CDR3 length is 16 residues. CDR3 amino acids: CASSLDSEGGGTEAFF. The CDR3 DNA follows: TGCGCCAGCAGCTTGGACTCAGAGGGGGGAGGCACTGAAGCTTTCTTT.

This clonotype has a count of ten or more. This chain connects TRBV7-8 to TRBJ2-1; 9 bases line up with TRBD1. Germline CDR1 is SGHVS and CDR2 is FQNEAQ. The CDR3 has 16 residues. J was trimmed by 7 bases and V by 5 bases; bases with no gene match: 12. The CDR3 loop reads CASSGISGQGLNEQFF. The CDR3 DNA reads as TGTGCCAGCAGCGGCATCTCGGGACAGGGCCTAAATGAGCAGTTCTTC.

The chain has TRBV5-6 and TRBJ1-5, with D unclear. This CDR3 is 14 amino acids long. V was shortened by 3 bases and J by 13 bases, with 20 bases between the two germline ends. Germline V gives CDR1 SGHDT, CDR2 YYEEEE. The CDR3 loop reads CASSSQANSRRQHF. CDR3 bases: TGTGCCAGCAGCTCTCAGGCTAACTCTCGCCGACAGCATTTT.

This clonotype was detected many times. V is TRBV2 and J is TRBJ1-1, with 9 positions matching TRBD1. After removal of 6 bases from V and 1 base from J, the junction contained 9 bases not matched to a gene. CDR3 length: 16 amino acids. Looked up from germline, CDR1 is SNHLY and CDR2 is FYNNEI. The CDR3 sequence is CASSSLRGQGNTEAFF. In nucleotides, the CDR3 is TGTGCCAGCAGCTCCCTTAGGGGACAGGGGAACACTGAAGCTTTCTTT.

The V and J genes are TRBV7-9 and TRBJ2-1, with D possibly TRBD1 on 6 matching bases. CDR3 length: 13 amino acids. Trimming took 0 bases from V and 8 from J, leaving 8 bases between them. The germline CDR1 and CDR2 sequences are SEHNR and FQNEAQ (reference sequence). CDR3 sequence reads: CASSLAGGDEQFF. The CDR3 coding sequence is TGTGCCAGCAGCTTAGCAGGGGGAGATGAGCAGTTCTTC.

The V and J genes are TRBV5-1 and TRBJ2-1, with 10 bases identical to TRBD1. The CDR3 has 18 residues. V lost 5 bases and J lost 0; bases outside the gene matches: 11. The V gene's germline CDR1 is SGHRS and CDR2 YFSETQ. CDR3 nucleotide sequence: TGCGCCAGCAGACAATGGGACAGGGGTACCACCTCCTACAATGAGCAGTTCTTC. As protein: CASRQWDRGTTSYNEQFF.

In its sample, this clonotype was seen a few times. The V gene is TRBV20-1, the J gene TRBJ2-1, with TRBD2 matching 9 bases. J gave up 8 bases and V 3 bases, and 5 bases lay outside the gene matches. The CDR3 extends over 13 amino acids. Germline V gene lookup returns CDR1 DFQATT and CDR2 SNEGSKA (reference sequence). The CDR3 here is CSASRASGDEQFF. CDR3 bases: TGCAGTGCTAGTCGGGCTAGCGGGGATGAGCAGTTCTTC.

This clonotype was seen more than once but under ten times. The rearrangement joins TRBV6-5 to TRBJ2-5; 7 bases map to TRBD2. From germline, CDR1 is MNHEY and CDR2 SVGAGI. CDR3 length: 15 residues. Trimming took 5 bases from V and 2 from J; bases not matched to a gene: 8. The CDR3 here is CASSVQGTTQETQYF. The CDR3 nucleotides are TGTGCCAGCAGTGTCCAAGGGACTACACAAGAGACCCAGTACTTC.

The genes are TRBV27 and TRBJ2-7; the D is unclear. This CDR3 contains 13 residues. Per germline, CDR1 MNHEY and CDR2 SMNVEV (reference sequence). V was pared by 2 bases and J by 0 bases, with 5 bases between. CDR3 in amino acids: CASSLRFSYEQYF. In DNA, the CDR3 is TGTGCCAGCAGTTTAAGGTTCTCCTACGAGCAGTACTTC.

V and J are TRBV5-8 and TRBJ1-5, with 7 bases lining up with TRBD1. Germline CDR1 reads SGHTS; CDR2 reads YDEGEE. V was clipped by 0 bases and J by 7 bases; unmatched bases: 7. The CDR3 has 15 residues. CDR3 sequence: CASSLGGGGGQPQHF. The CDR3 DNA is TGTGCCAGCAGCTTGGGAGGGGGCGGCGGGCAGCCCCAGCATTTT.

This CDR3 is CASSWGTGSTEAFF. The CDR3 bases are TGTGCCAGCAGTTGGGGTACGGGTTCAACTGAAGCTTTCTTT. The chain recombines TRBV27 with TRBJ1-1; D gene ambiguous. V was shortened by 4 bases and J by 5 bases, with 14 bases between the two germline ends. The CDR3 length is 14 residues. Germline V lookup: CDR1 MNHEY, CDR2 SMNVEV (reference sequence).

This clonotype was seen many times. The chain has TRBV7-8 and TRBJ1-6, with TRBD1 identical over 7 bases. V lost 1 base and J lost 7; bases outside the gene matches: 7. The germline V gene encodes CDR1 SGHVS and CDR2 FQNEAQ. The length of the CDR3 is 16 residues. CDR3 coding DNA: TGTGCCAGCAGCTTAGTTCGGGGGACAGCAAATTCACCCCTCCACTTT. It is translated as CASSLVRGTANSPLHF.

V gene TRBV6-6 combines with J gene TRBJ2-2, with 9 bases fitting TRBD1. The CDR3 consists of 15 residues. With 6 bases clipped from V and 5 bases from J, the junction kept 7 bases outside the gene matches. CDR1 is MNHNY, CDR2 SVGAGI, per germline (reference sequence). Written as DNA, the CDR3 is TGTGCCAGCAGCAGTACCGGGACAGGGACCGGGGAGCTGTTTTTT. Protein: CASSSTGTGTGELFF.

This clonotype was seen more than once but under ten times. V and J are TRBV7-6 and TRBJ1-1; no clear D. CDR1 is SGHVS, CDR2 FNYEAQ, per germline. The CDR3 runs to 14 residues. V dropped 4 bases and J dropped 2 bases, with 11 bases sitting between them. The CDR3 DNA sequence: TGTGCCAGCAGCTCCTTCGCTCTCAACACTGAAGCTTTCTTT. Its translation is CASSSFALNTEAFF.

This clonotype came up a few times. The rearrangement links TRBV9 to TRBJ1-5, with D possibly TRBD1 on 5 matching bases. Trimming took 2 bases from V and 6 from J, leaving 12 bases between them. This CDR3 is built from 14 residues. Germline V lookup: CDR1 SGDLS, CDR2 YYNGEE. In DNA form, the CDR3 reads TGTGCCAGCAGCGTCGGCAGGGCCAGTCAGCCCCAGCATTTT. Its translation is CASSVGRASQPQHF.

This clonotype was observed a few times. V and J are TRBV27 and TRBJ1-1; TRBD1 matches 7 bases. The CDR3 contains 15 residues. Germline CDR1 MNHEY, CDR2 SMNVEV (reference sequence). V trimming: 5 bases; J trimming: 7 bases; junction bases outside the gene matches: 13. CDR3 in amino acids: CASSPVWGGGNEAFF. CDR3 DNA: TGTGCCAGCAGTCCCGTCTGGGGAGGGGGCAATGAAGCTTTCTTT.